This entry lists 5 T cell receptor beta chains sequenced from one sample in a study of shared clonotypes between healthy human individuals. Measured with immunoSEQ multiplex PCR; TCRdb has only the in-frame clones, and not every one. This table has approximately 320,000 clones, around 86% appearing once. Sequenced material: memory CD8+ T cells sorted from blood. Subset specified: CD45RO+ cells pooled with CCR7-negative TemRA cells. The receptors stem from a man between 18 and 29 years old in good health.

CDR3 amino acids: CASKPWGRGTDTQYF. The CDR3 DNA follows: TGTGCCAGCAAGCCATGGGGGAGGGGCACAGATACGCAGTATTTT. V usage is TRBV6-5 and J usage is TRBJ2-3; 7 nucleotides line up with TRBD2. V was pared by 7 bases and J by 1 base, with 8 bases of the junction left unmatched. The CDR3 spans 15 residues. Germline V gene lookup returns CDR1 MNHEY and CDR2 SVGAGI.

This clone was seen once. V and J are TRBV6-1 and TRBJ2-7, with D maybe TRBD2 (5 bases). Germline CDR1 is MNHNS and CDR2 is SASEGT. CDR3 length equals 15 residues. V lost 2 bases, J lost 5 bases, and 16 bases lay in between. The CDR3 DNA is TGTGCCAGCAGTGAACCCCTCGAGGGAAAGGACGAGCAGTACTTC. Its protein product is CASSEPLEGKDEQYF.

J is TRBJ2-7 and V is TRBV30; TRBD1 matches 10 bases. Germline CDR1 and CDR2: GTSNPN and SVGIG (reference sequence). The CDR3 is 13 amino acids. Unmatched junction bases numbered 4, after V lost 5 bases and J lost 3 bases. This CDR3 reads CAWRGQGLYEQYF. In DNA, the CDR3 is TGTGCCTGGCGGGGACAGGGGCTCTACGAGCAGTACTTC. The whole variable domain, remainder taken from reference TRBV30 and TRBJ2-7, is SQTIHQWPATLVQPVGSPLSLECTVEGTSNPNLYWYRQAAGRGLQLLFYSVGIGQISSEVPQNLSASRPQDRQFILSSKKLLLSDSGFYLCAWRGQGLYEQYFGPGTRLTVT.

The chain uses TRBV6-1 and TRBJ2-5; D is perhaps TRBD1 (5 bases). Trimming shortened V by 7 bases and J by 6 bases, and 15 bases separated the two germline ends. The germline gives CDR1 MNHNS, CDR2 SASEGT. This CDR3 has 13 residues. The CDR3 region has the DNA TGTGCCAGCAATACGCAGGGTAGAAAGACCCAGTACTTC. Protein: CASNTQGRKTQYF.

As to this clone: Different DNA sequences within this sample yield the same CDR3. This chain links TRBV6-6 with TRBJ1-1; no clear D gene. Germline lookup yields CDR1 MNHNY and CDR2 SVGAGI (reference sequence). V lost 0 bases and J lost 2, with 1 base in between. The CDR3 has 12 amino acids. CDR3 in DNA: TGTGCCAGCAGTTACTCCAACACTGAAGCTTTCTTT. Translating gives CASSYSNTEAFF.